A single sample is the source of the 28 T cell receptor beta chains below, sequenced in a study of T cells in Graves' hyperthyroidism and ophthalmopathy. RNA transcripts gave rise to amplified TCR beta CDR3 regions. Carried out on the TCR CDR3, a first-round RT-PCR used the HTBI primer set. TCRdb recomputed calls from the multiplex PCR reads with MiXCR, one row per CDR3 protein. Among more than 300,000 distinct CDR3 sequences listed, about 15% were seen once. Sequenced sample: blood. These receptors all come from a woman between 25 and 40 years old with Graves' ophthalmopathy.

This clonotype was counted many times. The CDR3 DNA reads TGTGCCACCAGCAGAGGGACAGGGACAGATACGCAGTATTTT. Its protein product is CATSRGTGTDTQYF. J is TRBJ2-3 and V is TRBV15; TRBD1 matches at 8 bases. Germline lookup yields CDR1 LNHNV and CDR2 YYDKDF (reference sequence). Trimming took 1 base from V and 3 from J; bases not matched to a gene: 0. CDR3 size: 14 residues.

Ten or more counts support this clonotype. CDR3: CAWGISAGTATDTQYF. The CDR3 DNA reads TGTGCCTGGGGTATTTCCGCCGGGACAGCCACAGATACGCAGTATTTT. The V gene is TRBV30, the J gene TRBJ2-3; 7 positions match TRBD1. CDR1 and CDR2 from the germline V gene are GTSNPN and SVGIG (reference sequence). This CDR3 is built from 16 residues. J was trimmed by 2 bases and V by 5 bases; bases with no gene match: 13.

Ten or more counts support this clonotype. The CDR3 here is CASSLALNDEQFF. The CDR3 DNA reads TGTGCCAGCAGCTTAGCCCTGAACGATGAGCAGTTCTTC. The chain couples TRBV7-2 to TRBJ2-1; D gene unclear. The CDR3 is 13 residues long. Trimming took 0 bases from V and 8 from J, leaving 8 bases between them. CDR1 and CDR2 (germline): SGHTA, FQGNSA.

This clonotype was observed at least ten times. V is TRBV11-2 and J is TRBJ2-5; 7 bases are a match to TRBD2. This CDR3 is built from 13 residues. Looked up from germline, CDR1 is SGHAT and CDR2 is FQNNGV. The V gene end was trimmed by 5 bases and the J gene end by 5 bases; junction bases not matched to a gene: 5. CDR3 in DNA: TGTGCCAGCAGCCAATGGGAGGGGGAGACCCAGTACTTC. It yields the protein CASSQWEGETQYF. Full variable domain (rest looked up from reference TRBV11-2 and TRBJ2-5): EAGVAQSPRYKIIEKRQSVAFWCNPISGHATLYWYQQILGQGPKLLIQFQNNGVVDDSQLPKDRFSAERLKGVDSTLKIQPAKLEDSAVYLCASSQWEGETQYFGPGTRLLVL.

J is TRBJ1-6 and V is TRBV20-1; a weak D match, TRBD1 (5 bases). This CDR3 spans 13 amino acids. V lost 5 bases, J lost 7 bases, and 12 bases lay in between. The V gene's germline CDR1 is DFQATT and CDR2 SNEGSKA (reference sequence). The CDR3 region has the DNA TGCAGTGCTGGGGACGCCCCGAATTCACCCCTCCACTTT. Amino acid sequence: CSAGDAPNSPLHF.

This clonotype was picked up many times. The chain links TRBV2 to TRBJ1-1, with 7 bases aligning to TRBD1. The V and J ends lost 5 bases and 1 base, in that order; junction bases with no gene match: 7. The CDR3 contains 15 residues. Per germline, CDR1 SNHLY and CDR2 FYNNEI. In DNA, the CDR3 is TGTGCCAGCAGTAACCAAGGGGGCTGGAACACTGAAGCTTTCTTT. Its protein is CASSNQGGWNTEAFF.

CDR3 sequence reads: CASSSTWGGGGSYNEQFF. CDR3 in DNA: TGTGCCAGTAGTAGCACATGGGGAGGGGGCGGATCCTACAATGAGCAGTTCTTC. The chain uses TRBV19 and TRBJ2-1, with D possibly being TRBD1 or TRBD2 (7 bases each). V lost 4 bases and J lost 1, with 20 bases in between. Germline V gene sequence: CDR1 LNHDA, CDR2 SQIVND (reference sequence). The CDR3 contains 18 residues.

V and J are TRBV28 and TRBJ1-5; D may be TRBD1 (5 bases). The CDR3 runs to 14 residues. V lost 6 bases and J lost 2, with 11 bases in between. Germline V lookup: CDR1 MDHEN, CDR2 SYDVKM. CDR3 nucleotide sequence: TGTGCCAGCAGCGGACACAGCGGCAATCAGCCCCAGCATTTT. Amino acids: CASSGHSGNQPQHF.

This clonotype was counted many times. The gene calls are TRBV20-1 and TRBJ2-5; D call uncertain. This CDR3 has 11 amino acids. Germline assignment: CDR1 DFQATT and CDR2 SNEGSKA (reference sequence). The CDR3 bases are TGCAGCTCTTGCCCGGAAGAGACCCAGTACTTC. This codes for CSSCPEETQYF.

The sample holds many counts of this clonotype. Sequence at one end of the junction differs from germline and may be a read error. Here the CDR3 DNA reads TGCGCCAGCAGCTTGCGTGACACTGAAGCTTTCTTT. Translated, it gives CASSLRDTEAFF. The chain is built from TRBV7-9 and TRBJ1-1, with D uncertain. CDR3 size: 12 residues. CDR1 SEHNR and CDR2 FQNEAQ come from the germline V gene (reference sequence).

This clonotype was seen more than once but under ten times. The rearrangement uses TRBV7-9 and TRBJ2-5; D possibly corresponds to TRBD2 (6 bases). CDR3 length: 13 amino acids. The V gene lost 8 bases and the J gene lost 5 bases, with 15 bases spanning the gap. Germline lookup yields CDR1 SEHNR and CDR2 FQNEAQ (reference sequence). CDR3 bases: TGTGCCAGCGAAACCGCGGGGTGGGAGACCCAGTACTTC. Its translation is CASETAGWETQYF.

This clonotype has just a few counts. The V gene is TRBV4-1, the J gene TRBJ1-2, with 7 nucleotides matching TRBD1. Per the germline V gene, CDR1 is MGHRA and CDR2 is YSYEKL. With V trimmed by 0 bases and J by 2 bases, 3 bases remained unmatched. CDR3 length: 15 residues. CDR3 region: CASSQDPGQNYGYTF. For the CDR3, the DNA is TGCGCCAGCAGCCAAGATCCGGGACAGAACTATGGCTACACCTTC.

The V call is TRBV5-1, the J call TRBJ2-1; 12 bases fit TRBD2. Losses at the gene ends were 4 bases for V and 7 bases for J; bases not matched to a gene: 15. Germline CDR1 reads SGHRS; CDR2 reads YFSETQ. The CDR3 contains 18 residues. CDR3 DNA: TGCGCCAGCAGCCTCCGTCCTCTAGCGGGAGGGCCAGGGAATGAGCAGTTCTTC. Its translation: CASSLRPLAGGPGNEQFF.

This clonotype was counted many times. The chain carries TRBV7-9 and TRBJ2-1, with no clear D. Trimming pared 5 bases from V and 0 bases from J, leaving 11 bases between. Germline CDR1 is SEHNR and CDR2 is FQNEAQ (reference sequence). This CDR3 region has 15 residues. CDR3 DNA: TGTGCCAGCAGCCCCGGGCCGAACTCCTACAATGAGCAGTTCTTC. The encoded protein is CASSPGPNSYNEQFF.

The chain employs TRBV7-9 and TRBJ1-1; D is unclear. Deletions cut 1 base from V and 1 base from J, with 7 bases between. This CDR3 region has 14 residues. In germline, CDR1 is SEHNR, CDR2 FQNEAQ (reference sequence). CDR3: CASSLEARNTEAFF. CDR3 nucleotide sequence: TGTGCCAGCAGCTTAGAGGCGCGGAACACTGAAGCTTTCTTT.

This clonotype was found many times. DNA for the CDR3: TGTGCCAGCAGGGAAACCGGGACAGCGACCTCCGAGCAGTACTTC. It encodes CASRETGTATSEQYF. The chain couples TRBV27 to TRBJ2-7; 7 bases fit TRBD1. The germline V gene has CDR1 MNHEY and CDR2 SMNVEV (reference sequence). The V gene end was trimmed by 6 bases and the J gene end by 6 bases; junction bases not matched to a gene: 14. The CDR3 contains 15 residues.

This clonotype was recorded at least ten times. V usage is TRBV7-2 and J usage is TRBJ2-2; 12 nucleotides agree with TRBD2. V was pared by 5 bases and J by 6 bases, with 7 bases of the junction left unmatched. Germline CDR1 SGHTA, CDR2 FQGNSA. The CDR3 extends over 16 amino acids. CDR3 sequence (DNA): TGTGCCAGCAGCCATGCAGCTAGCGGGGGGGCCGGGGAGCTGTTTTTT. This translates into CASSHAASGGAGELFF.

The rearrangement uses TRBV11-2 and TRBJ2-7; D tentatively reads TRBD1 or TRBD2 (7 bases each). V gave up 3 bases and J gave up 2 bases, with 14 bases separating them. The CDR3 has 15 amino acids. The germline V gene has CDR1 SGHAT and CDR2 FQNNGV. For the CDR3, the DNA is TGTGCCAGCAGCTTTGGGGGGGACAGCACCTACGAGCAGTACTTC. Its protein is CASSFGGDSTYEQYF.

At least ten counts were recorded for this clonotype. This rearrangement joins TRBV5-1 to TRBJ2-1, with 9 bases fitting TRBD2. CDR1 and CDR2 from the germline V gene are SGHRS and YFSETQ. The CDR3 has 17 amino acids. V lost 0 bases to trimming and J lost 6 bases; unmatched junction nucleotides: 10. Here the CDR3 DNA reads TGCGCCAGCAGCTTGGCCACCGGGAAGCGGGGGGCCAATGAGCAGTTCTTC. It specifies CASSLATGKRGANEQFF.

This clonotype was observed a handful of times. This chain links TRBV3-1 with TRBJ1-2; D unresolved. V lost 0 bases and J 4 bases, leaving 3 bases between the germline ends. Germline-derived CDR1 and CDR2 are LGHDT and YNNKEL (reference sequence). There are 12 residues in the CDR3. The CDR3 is CASSQEIYGYTF. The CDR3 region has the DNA TGTGCCAGCAGCCAAGAAATCTATGGCTACACCTTC.

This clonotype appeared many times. CDR3 amino acids: CASSLGAYYEQYF. The DNA for the CDR3 is TGTGCCAGCAGTTTAGGGGCTTACTACGAGCAGTACTTC. The chain employs TRBV27 and TRBJ2-7; tentatively, D is TRBD1 (5 bases). Germline V gene data show CDR1 as MNHEY and CDR2 as SMNVEV (reference sequence). The CDR3 spans 13 residues. The V gene lost 2 bases and the J gene lost 3 bases, with 8 bases spanning the gap.

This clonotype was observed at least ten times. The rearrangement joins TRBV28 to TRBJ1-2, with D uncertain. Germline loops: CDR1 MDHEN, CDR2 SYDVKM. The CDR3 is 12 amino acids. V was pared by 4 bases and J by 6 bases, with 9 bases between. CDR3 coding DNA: TGTGCCAGCAGTTCCGGGCTGGATGGCTACACCTTC. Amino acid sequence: CASSSGLDGYTF.

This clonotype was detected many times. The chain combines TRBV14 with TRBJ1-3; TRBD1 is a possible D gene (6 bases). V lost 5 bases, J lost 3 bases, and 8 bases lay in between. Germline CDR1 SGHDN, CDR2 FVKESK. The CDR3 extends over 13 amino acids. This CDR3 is CASSVDSGNTIYF. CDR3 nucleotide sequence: TGTGCCAGCAGCGTGGACAGTGGAAACACCATATATTTT.

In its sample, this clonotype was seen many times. The CDR3 spells CASSEWGEGPRDTQYF. The CDR3 nucleotides read TGTGCCAGCAGTGAATGGGGCGAGGGGCCCAGAGATACGCAGTATTTT. This rearrangement joins TRBV2 to TRBJ2-3; D tentatively reads TRBD1 or TRBD2 (5 bases each). V was clipped by 2 bases and J by 5 bases, with 17 bases between them. The CDR3 runs 16 residues. The germline gives CDR1 SNHLY, CDR2 FYNNEI. Full variable domain (outside the CDR3, taken from reference TRBV2 and TRBJ2-3): EPEVTQTPSHQVTQMGQEVILRCVPISNHLYFYWYRQILGQKVEFLVSFYNNEISEKSEIFDDQFSVERPDGSNFTLKIRSTKLEDSAMYFCASSEWGEGPRDTQYFGPGTRLTVL.

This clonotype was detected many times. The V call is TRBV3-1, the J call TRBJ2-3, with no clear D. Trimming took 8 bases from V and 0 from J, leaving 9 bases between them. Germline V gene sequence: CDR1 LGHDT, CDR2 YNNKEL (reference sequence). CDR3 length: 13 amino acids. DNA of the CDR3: TGTGCCAGCCGGGCTGCTAGCACAGATACGCAGTATTTT. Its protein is CASRAASTDTQYF.

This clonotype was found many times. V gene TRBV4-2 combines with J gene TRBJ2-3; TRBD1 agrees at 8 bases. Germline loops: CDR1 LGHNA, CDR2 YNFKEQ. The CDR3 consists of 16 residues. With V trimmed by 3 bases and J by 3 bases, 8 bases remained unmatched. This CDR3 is CASSQNGQGATDTQYF. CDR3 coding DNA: TGTGCCAGCAGCCAGAATGGGCAGGGGGCAACAGATACGCAGTATTTT.

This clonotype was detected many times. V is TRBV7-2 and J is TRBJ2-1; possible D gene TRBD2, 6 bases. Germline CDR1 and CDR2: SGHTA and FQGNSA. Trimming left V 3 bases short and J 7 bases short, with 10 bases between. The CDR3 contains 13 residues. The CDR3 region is CASSFTRGNEQFF. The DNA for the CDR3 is TGTGCCAGCAGCTTCACGCGGGGTAATGAGCAGTTCTTC.

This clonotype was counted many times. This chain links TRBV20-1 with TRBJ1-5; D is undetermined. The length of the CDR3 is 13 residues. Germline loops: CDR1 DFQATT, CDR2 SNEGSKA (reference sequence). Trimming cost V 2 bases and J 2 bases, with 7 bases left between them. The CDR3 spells CSARPAGNQPQHF. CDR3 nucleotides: TGCAGTGCTAGACCGGCAGGCAATCAGCCCCAGCATTTT.